This T cell receptor (beta chain) was documented in a study of T cells in Graves' hyperthyroidism and ophthalmopathy (dated by TCRdb to about 2019). For the study in its entirety: Peripheral blood was sampled at the time of initial diagnosis, prior to any treatment. To identify TCR V-J signatures that set the groups apart, the researchers used a discovery cohort of more than 95 patients, made up of fewer than 50 with Graves' ophthalmopathy and some 55 with stable Graves' hyperthyroidism. Whether ophthalmopathy could be predicted prospectively was tested in an independent validation cohort made up of roughly 19 hyperthyroidism patients plus 17 patients who later progressed to ophthalmopathy. The 100 or so discovery patients were divided at random into training and test sets in a 7:3 ratio. Thyroid tissue and blood T-cell repertoires from six Graves' hyperthyroidism patients were also compared in the study. After blood sampling, hyperthyroidism patients were treated with methimazole at a starting dose of 30 mg daily, and ophthalmopathy patients were treated with high-dose intravenous methylprednisolone. TCR Vbeta CDR3 sequencing of 135 peripheral blood samples (roughly 43 ophthalmopathy, some 75 hyperthyroidism and approximately 17 progressor patients) is reported in the paper.

Graves' hyperthyroidism was defined as stable when no progression to ophthalmopathy occurred over 18 months of follow-up. The hyperthyroidism patients were between 18 and 65 years old and newly diagnosed, with a disease duration of less than 2 months. Any patient with an uncontrolled infection, another autoimmune disease, pregnancy or lactation was excluded. Diagnoses were established on the basis of clinical symptoms, serum thyroxine and TRAb, thyroid ultrasound, and orbital computed tomography. Ficoll-Paque density gradient centrifugation was used to isolate PBMCs from approximately 10 ml of fresh peripheral blood. Trizol reagent was used to extract total RNA, and RNA quality was then checked on an Agilent 2100 Bioanalyzer. This clonotype was counted a few times. Its recognized antigen is unknown. Per-nucleotide qualities are absent, and no much larger clonotype sits a single base away. What the study reported, not specific to this receptor: Sample size was not statistically predetermined, and blinding of investigators to group allocation was not performed. Most expanded thyroid clonotypes (frequency above 0.001) were also detected in blood, a finding suggesting that blood repertoires may reflect thyroid immune responses. In validation, the model predicted progression to ophthalmopathy with approximately 71% sensitivity and 72.22% specificity, a median of about 6.7 months before onset. A model built on a 13 V-J signature distinguished ophthalmopathy from stable hyperthyroidism, reaching around 88% sensitivity and under 84% specificity in cross-validation and 80%/75% in testing.

The TCR beta CDR3 regions were amplified from the RNA transcripts. The TCR CDR3 was subjected to a first round of RT-PCR using the HTBI primer set and the Qiagen OneStep RT-PCR kit. A second multiplex PCR round built the libraries, followed by size selection and purification. Libraries were sequenced paired-end with 100 bp reads on an Illumina HiSeq2000. Concerning the study's data processing: SOAPnuke was used to process the raw data, with reads discarded if the reads contained adapters or uncalled bases, had a mean Phred below 15, or lacked an exact constant-primer or identifier match. High-quality paired reads were merged with COPE v1.2.5, and unique nucleotide sequences were defined as clonotypes. Clonotypes were aligned to IMGT TRBV, TRBD and TRBJ reference segments using MiTCR v1.1. The analysis included only V-J combinations with a frequency above 0.0001, which together covered approximately 99% of the repertoires. The TCS score was defined as F50 (clonal expansion) divided by E x V (chaos), with BLOSUM62-based TCRdist calculated between CDR3 peptides within each V-J. Welch's t-statistics and random forest reduced around 510 V-J features to 10 to 15, which were used in a naive Bayes classifier (R e1071). The Morisita-Horn index was used to measure how similar the thyroid and blood repertoires were. TCRdb reprocessed the public reads (quality trimming at Q25 with fastp, clone calling with MiXCR) and kept in-frame beta chains. For every CDR3 protein sequence, its rows merge into one entry that carries the most common genes and DNA. None of the V and J calls come from the authors' own analysis; TCRdb made them. Within this sample are hundreds of thousands of distinct CDR3 sequences, with over 35% of them counted one time only. Around 9.3% of the sample belongs to the ten largest clones.

V and J are trimmed by 2 bases and 2 bases, and the gene matches miss 4 bases of the junction. From its cysteine to its phenylalanine, the CDR3 spans 15 amino acids. Only CDR3 DNA remains: 45 bases, in frame from the first base. The germline V gene gives CDR1 as MNHEY and CDR2 as SVGAGI. The sequence derives from a man between 18 and 29 years old with Graves' hyperthyroidism. The V gene is TRBV6-5 and the J gene is TRBJ1-2; 8 bases in between match TRBD1. Sequences were obtained from blood. The encoded CDR3 is CASSYAWDRNYGYTF. In nucleotide form, the sequence is TGTGCCAGCAGTTACGCCTGGGACAGGAACTATGGCTACACCTTC.